This TCR beta chain came from a study of blood T cell repertoires in COVID-19. Study summary: The United States, Italy and Spain provided the acute and convalescent COVID-19 samples.

In the authors' methods: It was from reference gene primer amplification that nucleated cell counts were estimated. Sequencing was performed with immunoSEQ multiplex PCR; in TCRdb, only in-frame clones are kept and a portion is missing. V and J calls plus clone size are reproduced from that table; the DNA served to infer D and trimming. The sample consists of approximately 35,000 clones, 65% to 90% of them appearing once. From germline, CDR1 is KGHDR and CDR2 SFDVKD. The CDR3 is made up of 17 amino acids. V shed 3 bases and J 6 bases; nucleotides not matched to a gene: 10. The chain joins TRBV24-1 to TRBJ2-3; 11 nucleotides align to TRBD2. The TCR sequence derives from a man in his sixties with active COVID-19. Sequencing was carried out using peripheral blood. The CDR3 region is CATSDPTSGSRYDTQYF. In nucleotides, the CDR3 is TGTGCCACCAGTGATCCTACTAGCGGGAGCCGTTATGATACGCAGTATTTT.